Below are 13 T cell receptor beta chains sequenced from a single sample in a study of T cell changes during pregnancy in multiple sclerosis. TCRdb's copy holds only in-frame clones and misses some; the assay was immunoSEQ multiplex PCR. The repertoire consists of 40,000 or so clones, with 90% occurring once and the leading ten covering about 9%. The sample here was CD8+ T cells from peripheral blood mononuclear cells, taken in the first trimester of pregnancy. The source is a female donor with multiple sclerosis, enrolled in a pregnancy study.

The chain is built from TRBV5-1 and TRBJ2-7, with 7 nucleotides matching TRBD1. V was clipped by 4 bases and J by 5 bases; unmatched bases: 15. The CDR3 length is 16 residues. The V gene's germline CDR1 is SGHRS and CDR2 YFSETQ. As DNA, the CDR3 is TGCGCCAGCAGCCCGGAAGCCGGGACAGTAGTCGACGAGCAGTACTTC. Protein sequence: CASSPEAGTVVDEQYF.

To note about this clone: Other DNA sequences from this sample encode an identical CDR3 as well. The chain combines TRBV7-9 with TRBJ2-3; 8 bases are shared with TRBD2. With 3 bases clipped from V and 3 bases from J, the junction kept 5 bases outside the gene matches. CDR3 size: 15 residues. Germline V gene lookup returns CDR1 SEHNR and CDR2 FQNEAQ (reference sequence). CDR3 in DNA: TGTGCCAGCAGCTTTGGGACTAGAGCGACAGATACGCAGTATTTT. It codes for CASSFGTRATDTQYF.

This clone was recorded at least ten times. This rearrangement joins TRBV6-1 to TRBJ1-4; possibly TRBD1 for D (5 bases). Per the germline V gene, CDR1 is MNHNS and CDR2 is SASEGT. V lost 4 bases to trimming and J lost 0 bases, with 6 bases between them. This CDR3 contains 14 residues. DNA of the CDR3: TGTGCCAGCAGTGTGACAGCAACTAATGAAAAACTGTTTTTT. This sequence encodes CASSVTATNEKLFF.

The CDR3 DNA is TGTGCCAGCAGCTTGGACAGGGCTTACGAGCAGTACTTC. Protein: CASSLDRAYEQYF. V is TRBV7-6 and J is TRBJ2-5; the match to TRBD1 covers 8 bases. The J call may be in error: the DNA end matches TRBJ2-7 better. This CDR3 comprises 13 residues. Looked up from germline, CDR1 is SGHVS and CDR2 is FNYEAQ.

The chain links TRBV19 to TRBJ2-1; 7 bases match TRBD1. There are 15 residues in the CDR3. Germline V gene data show CDR1 as LNHDA and CDR2 as SQIVND (reference sequence). Trimming took 4 bases from V and 5 from J; bases not matched to a gene: 8. CDR3 loop: CASSTRQGSDNEQFF. In nucleotides, the CDR3 is TGTGCCAGTAGTACCCGACAGGGATCGGACAATGAGCAGTTCTTC.

V and J are TRBV13 and TRBJ1-6, with no clear D. Trimming stripped 5 bases from V and 6 bases from J, with 8 bases between. Germline CDR1 and CDR2: PRHDT and FYEKMQ (reference sequence). The CDR3 has 13 amino acids. CDR3 DNA: TGTGCCAGCAGCCATCGGGTTAATTCACCCCTCCACTTT. Protein: CASSHRVNSPLHF.

This clone came up once. The chain combines TRBV7-9 with TRBJ2-2, with D unclear. V was trimmed by 4 bases and J by 6 bases, leaving 12 bases between them. Germline loops: CDR1 SEHNR, CDR2 FQNEAQ (reference sequence). The CDR3 contains 14 residues. As DNA, the CDR3 is TGTGCCAGCAGCTACCCATTAGAACCCGGGGAGCTGTTTTTT. Translation gives CASSYPLEPGELFF.

V gene TRBV29-1 combines with J gene TRBJ2-5, with 8 bases aligning to TRBD2. This CDR3 spans 16 amino acids. Germline V lookup: CDR1 SQVTM, CDR2 ANQGSEA. V dropped 0 bases and J dropped 4; count of bases not matched to a gene: 10. The DNA of the CDR3 is TGCAGCGTTGAAGATTTTTTCGGGCTAGCGGGAGAGACCCAGTACTTC. This encodes CSVEDFFGLAGETQYF. The entire variable domain, with the rest obtained from reference TRBV29-1 and TRBJ2-5, is as follows: SAVISQKPSRDICQRGTSLTIQCQVDSQVTMMFWYRQQPGQSLTLIATANQGSEATYESGFVIDKFPISRPNLTFSTLTVSNMSPEDSSIYLCSVEDFFGLAGETQYFGPGTRLLVL.

The chain couples TRBV29-1 to TRBJ1-2; D is possibly TRBD1 (5 bases). Trimming cost V 6 bases and J 7 bases, with 12 bases left between them. CDR3 length: 11 amino acids. Germline values: CDR1 SQVTM, CDR2 ANQGSEA. CDR3: CSVTGGVGYTF. Written as DNA, the CDR3 is TGCAGCGTCACCGGGGGGGTTGGCTACACCTTC.

This clone was seen once. The chain couples TRBV7-6 to TRBJ1-1; 10 nucleotides match TRBD1. Per germline, CDR1 SGHVS and CDR2 FNYEAQ. This CDR3 region has 15 residues. The junction had 5 bases not matched to a gene; V was cut back by 1 base and J by 6 bases. The CDR3 coding sequence is TGTGCCAGCAGCTTAGAGGAGACAGGGGGCTCTGAAGCTTTCTTT. Translated: CASSLEETGGSEAFF.

V is TRBV14 and J is TRBJ1-6, with D hard to call. The CDR3 sequence is 14 residues long. The V and J ends lost 6 bases and 9 bases respectively, with 15 bases between them. Per the germline V gene, CDR1 is SGHDN and CDR2 is FVKESK. CDR3 loop: CASRTPGVSSPLHF. In DNA, the CDR3 is TGTGCCAGCAGGACCCCGGGAGTTAGTTCACCCCTCCACTTT. Drawing the rest from reference TRBV14 and TRBJ1-6, the complete variable domain is EAGVTQFPSHSVIEKGQTVTLRCDPISGHDNLYWYRRVMGKEIKFLLHFVKESKQDESGMPNNRFLAERTGGTYSTLKVQPAELEDSGVYFCASRTPGVSSPLHFGNGTRLTVT.

The chain recombines TRBV4-1 with TRBJ2-5; possibly TRBD1 for D (7 bases). Trimming stripped 4 bases from V and 2 bases from J, with 11 bases between. The germline CDR1 and CDR2 sequences are MGHRA and YSYEKL. This CDR3 comprises 14 residues. DNA for the CDR3: TGCGCCAGCAGCCCGGCAGGGGGGCAAGAGACCCAGTACTTC. Protein sequence: CASSPAGGQETQYF.

CDR3 coding DNA: TGTGCCAGCAGCTGGGACAGGGGGTTGGATACGCAGTATTTT. Protein: CASSWDRGLDTQYF. The chain carries TRBV7-9 and TRBJ2-3; TRBD1 aligns across 11 bases. Unmatched junction bases numbered 3, after V lost 4 bases and J lost 6 bases. From germline, CDR1 is SEHNR and CDR2 FQNEAQ (reference sequence). CDR3 length equals 14 residues.